The rows below give T cell receptor beta chains drawn from one sample of a study of T-cell reconstitution after alpha-beta-depleted transplantation in children. TCRdb reanalysed the PCR reads using MiXCR and keeps one entry per CDR3 protein. The top ten clones hold 0.65% to 0.9% of a sample with 700,000 or so distinct CDR3 sequences, about an eighth of them seen once. This material consisted of PBMCs, taken before TCRalphabeta/CD19-depleted stem cell transplant. Receptors originate from a girl aged 2 to 9 with congenital amegakaryocytic thrombocytopenia, due to receive a stem cell transplant. The CDR3 runs from the conserved cysteine through the conserved F or W. D genes are given only for firm matches. For some rows the clone size is stated as once, few or many, or as a class when expanded; others skip it.

v_gene	abundance	d_gene	j_gene	CDR3nt	CDR3aa
TRBV5-6	many	.	TRBJ1-1	TGTGCCAGCAGCTTGCAGGTCACTGAAGCTTTCTTT	CASSLQVTEAFF
TRBV4-1	many	TRBD2	TRBJ2-1	TGCGCCAGCAGCCAAGAAGGCCAGGCCAGCGGGAAAAATGAGCAGTTCTTC	CASSQEGQASGKNEQFF
TRBV28	many	.	TRBJ2-3	TGTGCCAGCAGTTCGGGAGCGGTAGATACGCAGTATTTT	CASSSGAVDTQYF
TRBV28	.	.	TRBJ2-3	TGTGCCAGCAGTTTTTCCAGCGGGCCTTTCACAGATACGCAGTATTTT	CASSFSSGPFTDTQYF
TRBV28	many	.	TRBJ2-6	TGTGCCAGCAGTTTAAGGCAGGCCAACTCTGGGGCCAACGTCCTGACTTTC	CASSLRQANSGANVLTF
TRBV24-1	.	TRBD2	TRBJ2-1	TGTGCCACCAGTGATCCCCCGGGAGGAGTCTACAATGAGCAGTTCTTC	CATSDPPGGVYNEQFF
TRBV15	few	.	TRBJ2-3	TGTGCCACCAGCAGAATAAGCACAGATACGCAGTATTTT	CATSRISTDTQYF
TRBV20-1	many	.	TRBJ1-6	TGCAGTGCTAGTCGGGGGCATGGGATCTCACCCCTCCACTTT	CSASRGHGISPLHF
TRBV5-1	many	.	TRBJ1-3	TGCGCCAGCAGCTTAAACTCTGGAAACACCATATATTTT	CASSLNSGNTIYF
TRBV29-1	many	.	TRBJ1-5	TGCAGCGTTGGTGGCAGCTATAGCAATCAGCCCCAGCATTTT	CSVGGSYSNQPQHF
TRBV20-1	many	.	TRBJ2-3	TGCAGTGCGACGATGGGGAACTCGTTTAGCACAGATACGCAGTATTTT	CSATMGNSFSTDTQYF
TRBV27	many	.	TRBJ2-1	TGTGCCAGCAGTTTCGGGATCGGAATCTGGTACAATGAGCAGTTCTTC	CASSFGIGIWYNEQFF
TRBV12-3/TRBV12-4	many	TRBD2	TRBJ2-2	TGTGCCAGCAGTTTGTCGCGGGAGACCCTGAACACCGGGGAGCTGTTTTTT	CASSLSRETLNTGELFF
TRBV29-1	many	.	TRBJ2-3	TGCAGCGTTGCCGGGACAAGGGGGTCAGATACGCAGTATTTT	CSVAGTRGSDTQYF
TRBV5-1	many	TRBD2	TRBJ2-1	TGCGCCAGCGGCGTACCTTCGGGAGGGATCTACAATGAGCAGTTCTTC	CASGVPSGGIYNEQFF
TRBV5-1	few	.	TRBJ2-7	TGCGCCAGCAGCTTGTTACAGGATCCGGCCTACGAGCAGTACTTC	CASSLLQDPAYEQYF
TRBV28	many	.	TRBJ2-2	TGTGCCAGCAGTTTGGGGCAGTCTACCGGGGAGCTGTTTTTT	CASSLGQSTGELFF
TRBV5-1	.	.	TRBJ2-2	TGCGCCAGCAGCCCCCGGGCAGGGCTTCTCTCCGGGGAGCTGTTTTTT	CASSPRAGLLSGELFF
TRBV7-8	many	TRBD2	TRBJ2-3	TGTGCCAGCAGCCTTAGTTTCCCCGGGACTACCGAAAGCACAGATACGCAGTATTTT	CASSLSFPGTTESTDTQYF
TRBV5-1	.	.	TRBJ1-6	TGCGCCAGCAGCTTGGGGACAAATAATTCACCCCTCCACTTT	CASSLGTNNSPLHF
TRBV12-3/TRBV12-4	few	TRBD1	TRBJ1-2	TGTGCCAGCAGGTCCGGGGACAGGGCCTATGGCTACACCTTC	CASRSGDRAYGYTF
TRBV7-9	few	.	TRBJ2-1	TGTGCCAGCAAACCTTGGGACCTCCTTGGCCGGAATGAGCAGTTCTTC	CASKPWDLLGRNEQFF
TRBV5-1	many	TRBD1	TRBJ2-6	TGCGCCAGCAGGTCTACAGGGGGTCTCTCTGGGGCCAACGTCCTGACTTTC	CASRSTGGLSGANVLTF
TRBV20-1	many	.	TRBJ2-3	TGCAGTGCCGCCCTCGGCGGGGGCGGTGAGGCAGATACGCAGTATTTT	CSAALGGGGEADTQYF
TRBV6-1	.	TRBD2	TRBJ2-1	TGTGCCAGCAGTGATTTGCCTAGCGGAAAAAATGAGCAGTTCTTC	CASSDLPSGKNEQFF
TRBV19	few	.	TRBJ2-1	TGTGCCAGTAGTATAGATCCCCGGCCACTTTACAATGAGCAGTTCTTC	CASSIDPRPLYNEQFF
TRBV5-1	many	TRBD1	TRBJ2-7	TGCGCCAGCAGCCTAGGGACAGGGAAGTCCTACGAGCAGTACTTC	CASSLGTGKSYEQYF
TRBV6-1	.	.	TRBJ2-5	TGTGCCAGCAGTGGGCCCTTCTGGGAGACCCAGTACTTC	CASSGPFWETQYF
TRBV27	many	.	TRBJ2-4	TGTGCCAGCAGTTTAGGAATAGGGCGGAGGGGGGCCAAAAACATTCAGTACTTC	CASSLGIGRRGAKNIQYF
TRBV18	few	.	TRBJ1-1	TGTGCCAGCTCACCGGGCAGGGAAACTGAAGCTTTCTTT	CASSPGRETEAFF
TRBV5-1	many	TRBD2	TRBJ2-1	TGCGCCAGCAGCTCGACGCTAGCGGGAGTTGATGAGCAGTTCTTC	CASSSTLAGVDEQFF
TRBV5-1	.	TRBD1	TRBJ1-6	TGCGCCAGCAGCCCCGGACAGGGGAGCCCACTCCACTTT	CASSPGQGSPLHF
TRBV4-1	many	TRBD2	TRBJ2-5	TGCGCCAGCAGCCAAGTTGGCGGGAGGGCCCTAGAGACCCAGTACTTC	CASSQVGGRALETQYF
TRBV19	.	.	TRBJ2-1	TGTGCCAGTAGACCGGCAGTGGGAACCTACAATGAGCAGTTCTTC	CASRPAVGTYNEQFF
TRBV29-1	.	.	TRBJ1-2	TGCAGCGTCGCGGACTGGGGGGTGAGCACCTTC	CSVADWGVSTF
TRBV25-1	.	TRBD1	TRBJ2-5	TGTGCCAGCAGCCTACAGGGGCTCATGGAGACCCAGTACTTC	CASSLQGLMETQYF
TRBV14	once	TRBD1	TRBJ2-1	TGTGCCAGCAGCCAAAATAGGGGGCTGAGGATGCCCTACTACAATGAGCAGTTCTTC	CASSQNRGLRMPYYNEQFF
TRBV20-1	many	.	TRBJ2-5	TGCAGTGCCACGAGTGGGGGACGGACCCAGTACTTC	CSATSGGRTQYF
TRBV5-6	few	.	TRBJ2-3	TGTGCCAGCAGCTTTGGCAGGAATACGCAGTATTTT	CASSFGRNTQYF
TRBV9	few	.	TRBJ2-7	TGTGCCAGCGGCGTGGCGTTCGGCGAGCAGTACTTC	CASGVAFGEQYF
TRBV2	.	.	TRBJ1-5	TGTGCCAGCAGATACAGGGTTGATAGCAATCAGCCCCAGCATTTT	CASRYRVDSNQPQHF
TRBV20-1	few	.	TRBJ2-2	TGCAGTGCTCCACTAAGAGGAGGAACCGGGGAGCTGTTTTTT	CSAPLRGGTGELFF
TRBV12-3/TRBV12-4	.	.	TRBJ2-3	TGTGCCAGGCGGGCTAGTACAGATACGCAGTATTTT	CARRASTDTQYF
TRBV20-1	many	TRBD2	TRBJ2-2	TGCAGTGCTAGTTGGACTAGCGCTCCTACCGGGGAGCTGTTTTTT	CSASWTSAPTGELFF
TRBV29-1	many	.	TRBJ2-1	TGCAGCGTTGAAGAGGGATACTACAATGAGCAGTTCTTC	CSVEEGYYNEQFF
TRBV7-9	many	.	TRBJ2-2	TGTGCCAGCAGCTCCGGACTGCACACCGGGGAGCTGTTTTTT	CASSSGLHTGELFF
TRBV2	few	.	TRBJ1-2	TGTGCCAGCAGTGAGATATCAGGGGATGGCTACACCTTC	CASSEISGDGYTF
TRBV15	many	.	TRBJ2-1	TGTGCCACCAGCAGAGATGGGGGAACAAGGGAGCAGTTCTTC	CATSRDGGTREQFF
TRBV29-1	many	.	TRBJ1-2	TGCAGCGTCCCAGGGGTGTCTGGCTACACCTTC	CSVPGVSGYTF
TRBV20-1	.	.	TRBJ2-3	TGCAGTGCTAGAGGTGGGCGGGATGCTACAGATACGCAGTATTTT	CSARGGRDATDTQYF
TRBV19	.	TRBD1	TRBJ2-7	TGTGCCAGTAGTATAGCGGGACAGGGGGTCTACGAGCAGTACTTC	CASSIAGQGVYEQYF
TRBV10-3	many	.	TRBJ2-3	TGTGCCATCAGTGACACCGTAGCGGTCACAGATACGCAGTATTTT	CAISDTVAVTDTQYF
TRBV7-6	many	TRBD1	TRBJ1-2	TGTGCCAGCAGCTTTGGGTCAGGGGGAGGCTATGGCTACACCTTC	CASSFGSGGGYGYTF
TRBV20-1	few	.	TRBJ2-3	TGCAGTGCTGCCCCTAGTTCGCGGGCGGATACGCAGTATTTT	CSAAPSSRADTQYF
TRBV5-1	.	.	TRBJ1-2	TGCGCCAGCAGCCCCGGCCGCGGGACCGCTAACTATGGCTACACCTTC	CASSPGRGTANYGYTF
TRBV7-2	few	TRBD2	TRBJ2-1	TGTGCCAGCAGGCCTGGGACTAGCGGGACCAATGAGCAGTTCTTC	CASRPGTSGTNEQFF
TRBV5-5	.	.	TRBJ2-5	TGTGCCAGCAGCCCGGGACATAGTGCCCAAGAGACCCAGTACTTC	CASSPGHSAQETQYF
TRBV6-1	.	.	TRBJ2-5	TGTGCCAGCAGTGAAGGTACGGGAGAGGTGGAGACCCAGTACTTC	CASSEGTGEVETQYF
TRBV27	.	.	TRBJ2-1	TGTGCCAGCAGCTCCTCTGCTGGCGCGTGGAATGAGCAGTTCTTC	CASSSSAGAWNEQFF